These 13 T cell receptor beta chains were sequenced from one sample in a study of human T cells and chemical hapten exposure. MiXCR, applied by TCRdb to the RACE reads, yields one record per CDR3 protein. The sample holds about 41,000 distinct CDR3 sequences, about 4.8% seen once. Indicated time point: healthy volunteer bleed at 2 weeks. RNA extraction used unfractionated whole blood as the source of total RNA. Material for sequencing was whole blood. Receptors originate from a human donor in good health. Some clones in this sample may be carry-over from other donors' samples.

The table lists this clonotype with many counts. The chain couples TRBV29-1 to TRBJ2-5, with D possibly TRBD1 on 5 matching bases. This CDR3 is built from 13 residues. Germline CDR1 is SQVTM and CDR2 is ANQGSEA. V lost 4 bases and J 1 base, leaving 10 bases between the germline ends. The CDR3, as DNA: TGCAGCGTTGGGACACCGACCCAAGAGACCCAGTACTTC. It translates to CSVGTPTQETQYF.

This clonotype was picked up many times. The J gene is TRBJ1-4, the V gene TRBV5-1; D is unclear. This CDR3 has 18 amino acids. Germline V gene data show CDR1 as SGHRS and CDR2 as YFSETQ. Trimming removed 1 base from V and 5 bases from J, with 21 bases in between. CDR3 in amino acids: CASSLREQSSLGNEKLFF. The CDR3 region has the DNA TGCGCCAGCAGCTTGAGAGAACAGTCTTCCCTCGGCAATGAAAAACTGTTTTTT. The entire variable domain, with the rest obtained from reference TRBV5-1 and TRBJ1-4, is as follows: KAGVTQTPRYLIKTRGQQVTLSCSPISGHRSVSWYQQTPGQGLQFLFEYFSETQRNKGNFPGRFSGRQFSNSRSEMNVSTLELGDSALYLCASSLREQSSLGNEKLFFGSGTQLSVL.

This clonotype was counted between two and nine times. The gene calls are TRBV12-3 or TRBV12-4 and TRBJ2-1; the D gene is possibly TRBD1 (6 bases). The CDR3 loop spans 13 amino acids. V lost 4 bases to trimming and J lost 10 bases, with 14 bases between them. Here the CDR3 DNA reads TGTGCCAGCAGTTCGGGACCGACAGGCGAGCAGTTCTTC. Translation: CASSSGPTGEQFF.

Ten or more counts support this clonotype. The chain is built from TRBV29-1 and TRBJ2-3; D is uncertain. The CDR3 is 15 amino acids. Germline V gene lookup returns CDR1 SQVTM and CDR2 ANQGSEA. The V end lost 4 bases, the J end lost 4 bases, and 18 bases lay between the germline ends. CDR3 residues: CSVVGSAFRADTQYF. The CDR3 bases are TGCAGCGTTGTAGGATCCGCCTTTAGGGCAGATACGCAGTATTTT.

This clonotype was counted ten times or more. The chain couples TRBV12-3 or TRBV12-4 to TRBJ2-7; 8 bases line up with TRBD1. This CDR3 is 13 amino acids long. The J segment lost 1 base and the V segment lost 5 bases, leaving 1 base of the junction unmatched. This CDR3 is CASSGDRSYEQYF. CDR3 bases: TGTGCCAGCAGTGGGGACAGGTCCTACGAGCAGTACTTC.

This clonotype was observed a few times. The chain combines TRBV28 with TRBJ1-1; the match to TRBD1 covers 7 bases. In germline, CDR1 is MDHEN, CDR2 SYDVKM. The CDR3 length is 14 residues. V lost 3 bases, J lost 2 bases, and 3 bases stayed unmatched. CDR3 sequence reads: CASSFGDRNTEAFF. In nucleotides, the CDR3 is TGTGCCAGCAGTTTTGGGGACAGAAACACTGAAGCTTTCTTT.

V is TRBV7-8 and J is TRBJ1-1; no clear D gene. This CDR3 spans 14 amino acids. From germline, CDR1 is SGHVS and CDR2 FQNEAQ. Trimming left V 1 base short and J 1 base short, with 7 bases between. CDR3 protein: CASSLVMGNTEAFF. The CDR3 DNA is TGTGCCAGCAGCTTAGTAATGGGGAACACTGAAGCTTTCTTT.

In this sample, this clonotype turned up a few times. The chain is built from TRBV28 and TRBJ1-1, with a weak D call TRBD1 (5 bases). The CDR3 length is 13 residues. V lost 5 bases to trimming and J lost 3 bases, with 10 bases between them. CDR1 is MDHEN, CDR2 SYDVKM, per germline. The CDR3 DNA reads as TGTGCCAGCAGTCATGGGGGGTACACTGAAGCTTTCTTT. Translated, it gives CASSHGGYTEAFF.

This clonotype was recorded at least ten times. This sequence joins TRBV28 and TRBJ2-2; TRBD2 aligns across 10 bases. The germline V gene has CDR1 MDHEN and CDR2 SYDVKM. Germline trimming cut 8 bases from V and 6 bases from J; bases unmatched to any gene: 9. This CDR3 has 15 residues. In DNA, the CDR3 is TGTGCCAGCGGACTGGTAGCGGGAGGTCCCGGGGAGCTGTTTTTT. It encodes CASGLVAGGPGELFF.

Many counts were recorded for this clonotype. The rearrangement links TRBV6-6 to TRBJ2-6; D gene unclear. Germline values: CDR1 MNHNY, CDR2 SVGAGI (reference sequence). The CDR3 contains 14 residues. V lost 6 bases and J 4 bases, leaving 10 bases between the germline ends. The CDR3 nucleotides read TGTGCCAGCAGGGGCCCGGCGGGGGCCAACGTCCTGACTTTC. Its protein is CASRGPAGANVLTF.

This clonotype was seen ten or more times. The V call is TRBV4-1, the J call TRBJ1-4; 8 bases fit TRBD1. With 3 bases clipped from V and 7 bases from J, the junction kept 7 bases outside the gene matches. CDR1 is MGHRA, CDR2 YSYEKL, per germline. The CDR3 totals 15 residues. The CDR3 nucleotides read TGCGCCAGCAGCCATTTGGACAGGGAGGGTGAAAAACTGTTTTTT. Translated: CASSHLDREGEKLFF.

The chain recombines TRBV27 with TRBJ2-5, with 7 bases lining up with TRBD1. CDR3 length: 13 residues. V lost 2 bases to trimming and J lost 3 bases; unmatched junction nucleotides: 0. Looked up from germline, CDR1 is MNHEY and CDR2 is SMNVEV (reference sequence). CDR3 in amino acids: CASSLDREETQYF. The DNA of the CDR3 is TGTGCCAGCAGTTTAGACAGGGAAGAGACCCAGTACTTC.

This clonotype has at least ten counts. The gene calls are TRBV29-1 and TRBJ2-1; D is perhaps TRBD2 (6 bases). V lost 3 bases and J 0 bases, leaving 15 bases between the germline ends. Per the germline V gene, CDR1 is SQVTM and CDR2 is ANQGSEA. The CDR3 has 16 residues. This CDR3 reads CSVDLPAGSSYNEQFF. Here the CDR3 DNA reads TGCAGCGTTGACCTACCGGCCGGGAGCTCCTACAATGAGCAGTTCTTC.